The 28 T cell receptor beta chains below come from one sample, sequenced in a study of human T cells and chemical hapten exposure. MiXCR, run by TCRdb on the RACE reads, gives a single entry per CDR3 protein. The repertoire consists of some 400,000 distinct CDR3 sequences, with about 4.8% occurring once and the leading ten covering about 2.1%. Time point: patch test 1, 2 weeks after DPC sensitization. Treatment meaning: therapeutic diphenylcyclopropenone sensitization with weekly scalp DPC. The sample here was whole blood, taken in connection with sensitization to the hapten diphenylcyclopropenone (DPC). The receptors were sampled from a woman aged 50 to 65 with alopecia areata. Some clones in this sample may be carry-over from other donors' samples.

This clonotype was found many times. The chain links TRBV19 to TRBJ1-5; D perhaps matches TRBD1 (5 bases). The CDR3 totals 15 residues. From germline, CDR1 is LNHDA and CDR2 SQIVND (reference sequence). V was clipped by 7 bases and J by 6 bases, with 19 bases between them. This CDR3 reads CASNPEGRVTQPQHF. DNA of the CDR3: TGTGCCAGTAACCCCGAGGGGCGCGTGACTCAGCCCCAGCATTTT.

The table lists this clonotype with many counts. The chain joins TRBV7-2 to TRBJ2-5; 10 bases agree with TRBD1. Trimming at V came to 5 bases and at J to 5 bases, leaving 8 bases not matched to a gene. The CDR3 has 15 residues. Per germline, CDR1 SGHTA and CDR2 FQGNSA. The CDR3 region is CASSLGQGGLETQYF. The CDR3, as DNA: TGTGCCAGCAGCCTAGGACAGGGGGGCTTGGAGACCCAGTACTTC.

This clonotype has a count of ten or more. The gene calls are TRBV29-1 and TRBJ1-1, with TRBD1 as a possible D gene (6 bases). V lost 6 bases and J 0 bases, leaving 14 bases between the germline ends. The germline gives CDR1 SQVTM, CDR2 ANQGSEA. The CDR3 spans 14 residues. The CDR3 spells CSVEGGAVNTEAFF. CDR3 coding DNA: TGCAGCGTGGAGGGGGGGGCCGTGAACACTGAAGCTTTCTTT.

This clonotype was recorded many times. The CDR3 here is CASSLTALQPQHF. CDR3 nucleotides: TGTGCCAGCAGTTTGACAGCTCTACAGCCCCAGCATTTT. This chain links TRBV12-3 or TRBV12-4 with TRBJ1-5; perhaps TRBD1 as D (5 bases). This CDR3 has 13 residues. Trimming removed 3 bases from V and 7 bases from J, with 10 bases in between.

The chain carries TRBV5-4 and TRBJ2-6, with 7 bases that match TRBD1. The CDR3 length is 15 residues. The ends lost 4 bases at V and 4 bases at J; junction bases unmatched: 5. Per germline, CDR1 SGHNT and CDR2 YYREEE (reference sequence). CDR3 nucleotides: TGTGCCAGCAGCCCCGGGACAGCGGGGGCCAACGTCCTGACTTTC. It is translated as CASSPGTAGANVLTF.

Only a few counts were recorded for this clonotype. The J gene is TRBJ2-7, the V gene TRBV18, with D unresolved. The CDR3 extends over 14 amino acids. V was clipped by 6 bases and J by 1 base, with 13 bases between them. Germline V gene sequence: CDR1 KGHSH, CDR2 LQKENI. CDR3 amino acids: CASSPSTASYEQYF. CDR3 nucleotides: TGTGCCAGCTCCCCTTCTACCGCGTCCTACGAGCAGTACTTC.

The rearrangement uses TRBV20-1 and TRBJ1-2; 10 nucleotides line up with TRBD1. V gave up 3 bases and J gave up 3 bases; unmatched junction bases: 4. The CDR3 loop spans 14 amino acids. Germline CDR1 is DFQATT and CDR2 is SNEGSKA (reference sequence). The CDR3 protein is CSARTGGAYYGYTF. The CDR3 DNA is TGCAGTGCTAGGACAGGGGGCGCTTACTATGGCTACACCTTC.

This clonotype has a count of ten or more. The CDR3 bases are TGTGCCAGCAGCTTGGACACCTTTCAAGAGACCCAGTACTTC. Protein product: CASSLDTFQETQYF. The chain uses TRBV7-2 and TRBJ2-5; D is perhaps TRBD1 (5 bases). The CDR3 length is 14 residues. Germline V CDR1 and CDR2: SGHTA, FQGNSA. Trimming took 3 bases from V and 2 from J, leaving 10 bases between them.

This clonotype was detected ten times or more. This chain joins TRBV21-1 and TRBJ2-1. TRBV21-1 is a pseudogene locus. This CDR3 contains 9 residues. This CDR3 is CASLDEQFF. The CDR3 region has the DNA TGTGCCAGCCTGGATGAGCAGTTCTTC.

This clonotype was seen many times. V and J are TRBV2 and TRBJ2-7, with D perhaps TRBD2 (5 bases). Germline V gives CDR1 SNHLY, CDR2 FYNNEI. The CDR3 is 16 residues long. Trimming removed 6 bases from V and 3 bases from J, with 21 bases in between. The CDR3 region has the DNA TGTGCCAGCAGGCCTGGTCGCCGAGGGTCCGTCTACGAGCAGTACTTC. Encoded protein: CASRPGRRGSVYEQYF.

This clonotype was counted ten times or more. This rearrangement joins TRBV13 to TRBJ2-7, with D unclear. V was clipped by 5 bases and J by 4 bases, with 12 bases between them. There are 13 residues in the CDR3. Germline V lookup: CDR1 PRHDT, CDR2 FYEKMQ (reference sequence). The CDR3 is CASSAHQTYEQYF. DNA of the CDR3: TGTGCCAGCAGCGCCCATCAGACTTACGAGCAGTACTTC.

Ten or more counts support this clonotype. J is TRBJ2-3 and V is TRBV7-6; D call uncertain. Germline V gives CDR1 SGHVS, CDR2 FNYEAQ. The CDR3 has 14 amino acids. The V and J ends lost 4 bases and 4 bases respectively, with 12 bases between them. For the CDR3, the DNA is TGTGCCAGCAGCTCAACCTCCGCCCCAGATACGCAGTATTTT. It is translated as CASSSTSAPDTQYF.

There are many counts of this clonotype. This rearrangement joins TRBV12-3 or TRBV12-4 to TRBJ1-1; 12 bases agree with TRBD1. The CDR3 is 16 amino acids. The junction had 9 bases not matched to a gene; V was cut back by 5 bases and J by 5 bases. The CDR3 here is CASSPGTGGGWTEAFF. In DNA, the CDR3 is TGTGCCAGCAGTCCCGGGACAGGGGGCGGTTGGACTGAAGCTTTCTTT.

Regarding this clonotype: A much larger clone lies one base from this, so it may be a read error. The V gene is TRBV7-9, the J gene TRBJ2-3; 8 nucleotides line up with TRBD2. Germline V lookup: CDR1 SEHNR, CDR2 FQNEAQ (reference sequence). The CDR3 has 15 amino acids. V was pared by 5 bases and J by 4 bases, with 8 bases of the junction left unmatched. The CDR3 reads CASSDRLASADTQYF. The CDR3 bases are TGTGCCAGCAGCGACAGACTAGCGAGTGCAGATACGCAGTATTTT.

This clonotype was observed at least ten times. This chain connects TRBV28 to TRBJ2-2; D not resolved. CDR1 is MDHEN and CDR2 is SYDVKM in the germline V gene. CDR3 size: 13 residues. V shed 5 bases and J shed 8 bases, with 12 bases lying between them. CDR3 DNA sequence: TGTGCCAGCAGTCCCCGTTCAGCGGGGGAGCTGTTTTTT. Protein sequence: CASSPRSAGELFF.

To note about this clonotype: A read error may explain this, as a much larger clone is one base away. V usage is TRBV14 and J usage is TRBJ1-1; no clear D gene. The CDR3 has 14 amino acids. CDR1 is SGHDN and CDR2 is FVKESK in the germline V gene. V was pared by 2 bases and J by 4 bases, with 11 bases between. The CDR3: CASSQLGGSTEAFF. The CDR3 DNA sequence: TGTGCCAGCAGCCAATTAGGAGGGAGCACTGAAGCTTTCTTT.

At least ten counts were recorded for this clonotype. The CDR3 DNA reads TGCAGCGTTTACGGGGGAGATGGCTACACCTTC. This translates into CSVYGGDGYTF. This chain links TRBV29-1 with TRBJ1-2; TRBD1 might be the D (5 bases). Germline assignment: CDR1 SQVTM and CDR2 ANQGSEA. V was shortened by 5 bases and J by 6 bases, with 10 bases between the two germline ends. CDR3 length: 11 residues.

This clonotype has ten or more counts. This chain uses TRBV12-3 or TRBV12-4 with TRBJ2-1; possibly TRBD2 for D (6 bases). Trimming stripped 7 bases from V and 7 bases from J, with 14 bases between. The CDR3 loop spans 13 amino acids. As DNA, the CDR3 is TGTGCCAGCACCCCGGGACTTAATAATGAGCAGTTCTTC. Translating gives CASTPGLNNEQFF.

Many counts were recorded for this clonotype. DNA of the CDR3: TGTGCCAGCAGTTCCAGCGGGGGGTTGTCATACGAGCAGTACTTC. Translated: CASSSSGGLSYEQYF. This sequence joins TRBV6-5 and TRBJ2-7; 9 bases fit TRBD2. V dropped 4 bases and J dropped 4; count of bases not matched to a gene: 8. The CDR3 contains 15 residues. The germline gives CDR1 MNHEY, CDR2 SVGAGI.

This clonotype has just a few counts. The rearrangement uses TRBV18 and TRBJ1-5, with D uncertain. V lost 3 bases, J lost 6 bases, and 12 bases lay in between. The CDR3 has 14 residues. Germline lookup yields CDR1 KGHSH and CDR2 LQKENI. CDR3 in DNA: TGTGCCAGCTCACCCCCGGGCTTTTTTCAGCCCCAGCATTTT. This translates into CASSPPGFFQPQHF.

This clonotype came up a few times. This chain uses TRBV7-2 with TRBJ1-2; D is undetermined. Per the germline V gene, CDR1 is SGHTA and CDR2 is FQGNSA. The CDR3 spans 11 residues. V lost 2 bases, J lost 8 bases, and 6 bases lay in between. The CDR3 bases are TGTGCCAGCAGCTTATACGAAGGCTACACCTTC. Its protein is CASSLYEGYTF.

Comment on this clonotype: A much larger clonotype is one base distant, so this may be a read error. The rearrangement joins TRBV10-3 to TRBJ1-6; weak D call: TRBD1 (5 bases). Per germline, CDR1 ENHRY and CDR2 SYGVKD. The CDR3 runs to 15 residues. Trimming removed 6 bases from V and 7 bases from J, with 16 bases in between. In DNA form, the CDR3 reads TGTGCCATCAGGTCGCCAGGGTCCCGCAATTCACCCCTCCACTTT. Residues: CAIRSPGSRNSPLHF.

The chain combines TRBV11-2 with TRBJ2-2, with 8 nucleotides matching TRBD2. In germline, CDR1 is SGHAT, CDR2 FQNNGV. The CDR3 sequence is 16 residues long. Losses at the gene ends were 5 bases for V and 5 bases for J; bases not matched to a gene: 10. CDR3 amino acids: CASSRTSGRNTGELFF. The CDR3 nucleotides are TGTGCCAGCAGCCGTACTAGCGGAAGAAATACCGGGGAGCTGTTTTTT.

V and J are TRBV27 and TRBJ2-2; no definite D call. V gave up 0 bases and J gave up 5 bases, with 7 bases separating them. Per germline, CDR1 MNHEY and CDR2 SMNVEV (reference sequence). The CDR3 runs to 14 residues. The DNA for the CDR3 is TGTGCCAGCAGTTTATCGAGTACTACCGGGGAGCTGTTTTTT. Its translation is CASSLSSTTGELFF.

In this sample, this clonotype turned up a few times. The V and J genes are TRBV6-5 and TRBJ2-1, with 14 bases that match TRBD2. This CDR3 contains 16 residues. V dropped 4 bases and J dropped 7; count of bases not matched to a gene: 6. Germline CDR1 is MNHEY and CDR2 is SVGAGI. CDR3 DNA sequence: TGTGCCAGCAGTTCCATGGGACTAGCGGGAGCGAATGAGCAGTTCTTC. Its protein is CASSSMGLAGANEQFF.

In its sample, this clonotype was seen many times. The chain links TRBV7-9 to TRBJ1-2; D is unresolved. The CDR3 covers 13 residues. Germline V gene sequence: CDR1 SEHNR, CDR2 FQNEAQ (reference sequence). With 5 bases removed from V and 4 bases from J, the gap between germline ends came to 11 bases. Here the CDR3 DNA reads TGTGCCAGCAGCGTAGAGACTCTCTATGGCTACACCTTC. It specifies CASSVETLYGYTF.

This clonotype has at least ten counts. The rearrangement links TRBV12-3 or TRBV12-4 to TRBJ2-7, with 9 bases fitting TRBD1. The V segment lost 6 bases and the J segment 5 bases; nucleotides outside the gene matches: 11. This CDR3 contains 15 residues. The DNA of the CDR3 is TGTGCCAGCAGCTTTAGGCGGGACAGGGTCGACGAGCAGTACTTC. This codes for CASSFRRDRVDEQYF.

The chain recombines TRBV29-1 with TRBJ2-2; possibly TRBD1 for D (6 bases). CDR1 is SQVTM and CDR2 is ANQGSEA in the germline V gene. The CDR3 totals 15 residues. Trimming cost V 3 bases and J 3 bases, with 14 bases left between them. The CDR3 sequence: CSVDYQGRDTGELFF. CDR3 bases: TGCAGCGTTGATTATCAGGGGCGGGACACCGGGGAGCTGTTTTTT.